The rows below give T cell receptor beta chains drawn from one sample of a study of technical replicates of blood from several donors. Only in-frame clones appear in the TCRdb table, and some are missing; sequencing was by immunoSEQ multiplex PCR. The data contain approximately 76,000 clones, around 85% of them singletons. Sequenced material: PBMCs. All receptors derive from a human donor in good health. Some clones in this sample may be carry-over from other donors' samples. The CDR3 runs from the conserved cysteine through the conserved F or W. Fields, in order: J gene, V gene, clone size, D gene, CDR3 length, CDR3 DNA, CDR3 protein. D genes are given only for firm matches. Not all rows give a size; the values are once, few, many and, for expanded clones, a class.

>TRBJ1-2|TRBV6-6|.|.|15
TGTGCCAGCAGTTCCACGGGGGGCTCGGGGTATGGCTACACCTTC
CASSSTGGSGYGYTF
>TRBJ1-2|TRBV30|.|TRBD1|14
TGTGCCTGGAGTCCGGGGACAGGGGCCTACGGCTACACCTTC
CAWSPGTGAYGYTF
>TRBJ2-1|TRBV9|.|.|14
TGTGCCAGCAGCGGAACAGAACCCTACAATGAGCAGTTCTTC
CASSGTEPYNEQFF
>TRBJ1-6|TRBV7-6|.|.|15
TGTGCCAGCAGCGTGGACACGGGTTGGGGCTCACCCCTCCACTTT
CASSVDTGWGSPLHF
>TRBJ2-7|TRBV29-1|.|TRBD1|16
TGCAGCGTCACCACTGACTGGGTCCAGGGGGCCTACGAGCAGTACTTC
CSVTTDWVQGAYEQYF
>TRBJ1-2|TRBV14|.|TRBD1|17
TGTGCCAGCAGCCGGAACAGAGCGGACAGGCCTAACTATGGCTACACCTTC
CASSRNRADRPNYGYTF
>TRBJ2-1|TRBV6-4|few|TRBD2|16
TGTGCCAGCAGTGACTCGACTAGCGGGGGGGCAAATGAGCAGTTCTTC
CASSDSTSGGANEQFF
>TRBJ1-1|TRBV9|.|.|15
TGTGCCAGCAGCGTAGATCCAGTTACAAACACTGAAGCTTTCTTT
CASSVDPVTNTEAFF
>TRBJ2-7|TRBV7-9|.|.|13
TGTGCCAGCAGCTCAAGCGGGCTGTACGAGCAGTACTTC
CASSSSGLYEQYF
>TRBJ2-7|TRBV5-4|.|.|14
TGTGCCAGCAGCGCGCCCGGGGGTTTCTACGAGCAGTACTTC
CASSAPGGFYEQYF
>TRBJ2-5|TRBV7-9|.|.|15
TGTGCCAGCAGCTTAGGGGTCGGGAGCCAAGAGACCCAGTACTTC
CASSLGVGSQETQYF
>TRBJ2-2|TRBV29-1|.|.|13
TGCAGCGTTAGGACAGTCAACACCGGGGAGCTGTTTTTT
CSVRTVNTGELFF
>TRBJ2-4|TRBV10-1|.|.|15
TGCGCCAGCAGTGAGGACTACGCGTCTACGAACATTCAGTACTTC
CASSEDYASTNIQYF
>TRBJ1-4|TRBV10-1|.|TRBD1|14
TGCGCCAGCATGGGACAGGGAACTAATGAAAAACTGTTTTTT
CASMGQGTNEKLFF
>TRBJ2-7|TRBV30|.|.|13
TGTGCCTGGAACAGACAGGGAGGCTACGAGCAGTACTTC
CAWNRQGGYEQYF
>TRBJ2-1|TRBV16|once|TRBD2|17
TGTGCCAGCAGCCTAAATCCCGGACTAGCAGTTCAGAATGAGCAGTTCTTC
CASSLNPGLAVQNEQFF
>TRBJ1-2|TRBV19|once|.|13
TGTGCCAGTACTTCCAGGGTAGCCCGTGGCTACACCTTC
CASTSRVARGYTF